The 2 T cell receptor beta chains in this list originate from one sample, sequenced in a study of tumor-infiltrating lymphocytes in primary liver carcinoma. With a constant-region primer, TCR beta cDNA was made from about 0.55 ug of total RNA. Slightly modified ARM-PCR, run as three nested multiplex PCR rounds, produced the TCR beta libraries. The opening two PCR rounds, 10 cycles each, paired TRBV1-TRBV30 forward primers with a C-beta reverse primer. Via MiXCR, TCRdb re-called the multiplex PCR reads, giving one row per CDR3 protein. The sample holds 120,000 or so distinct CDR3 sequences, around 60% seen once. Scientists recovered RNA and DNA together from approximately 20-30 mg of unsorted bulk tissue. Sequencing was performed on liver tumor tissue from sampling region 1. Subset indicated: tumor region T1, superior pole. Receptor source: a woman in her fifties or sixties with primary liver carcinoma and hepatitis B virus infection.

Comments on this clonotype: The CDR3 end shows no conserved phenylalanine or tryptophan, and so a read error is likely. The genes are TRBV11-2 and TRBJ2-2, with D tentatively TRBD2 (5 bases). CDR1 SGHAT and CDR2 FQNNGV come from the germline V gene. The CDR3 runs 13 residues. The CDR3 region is CVSSLDRTGKLFS. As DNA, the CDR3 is TGTGTCAGCAGCTTAGATAGGACTGGGAAGCTGTTTTCT.

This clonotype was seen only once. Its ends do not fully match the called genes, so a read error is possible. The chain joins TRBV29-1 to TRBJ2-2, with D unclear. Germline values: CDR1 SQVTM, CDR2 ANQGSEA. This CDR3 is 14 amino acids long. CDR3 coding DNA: TGCAGCGTCGTTGCCAGCCTGAACGCCGGGGAGCTGTTTTTT. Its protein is CSVVASLNAGELFF.